The 24 T cell receptor beta chains listed next were all sequenced from one sample in a study of shared clonotypes between healthy human individuals. Measured with immunoSEQ multiplex PCR; TCRdb has only the in-frame clones, and not every one. The profile shows about 2 million clones, around 96% of them singletons. As defined, naive CD8 cells were CD45RO-negative and positively selected for CCR7, with terminally differentiated effector memory CD45RA+ cells excluded. Sequenced input: naive CD8+ T cells sorted from blood. All receptors come from a man between 18 and 35 years old in good health.

This chain uses TRBV9 with TRBJ1-3; D is unclear. The V end was cut by 3 bases, the J end by 0 bases, with 13 bases between. This CDR3 contains 16 residues. Germline loops: CDR1 SGDLS, CDR2 YYNGEE. CDR3 DNA sequence: TGTGCCAGCAGCGGATCAGCGGGTTTCTCTGGAAACACCATATATTTT. Encoded protein: CASSGSAGFSGNTIYF.

On this clone: The same CDR3 can be traced to other DNA sequences in this sample. V is TRBV28 and J is TRBJ1-1, with D hard to call. V was cut by 3 bases and J by 1 base, with 6 bases left in between. This CDR3 is 13 amino acids long. Germline lookup yields CDR1 MDHEN and CDR2 SYDVKM. This chain's CDR3 is CASSFNPNTEAFF. CDR3 nucleotide sequence: TGTGCCAGCAGTTTCAATCCGAACACTGAAGCTTTCTTT.

CDR3 region: CASSLGGGNYEQYF. The CDR3 DNA follows: TGTGCCAGCTCACTGGGCGGGGGGAACTACGAGCAGTACTTC. V gene TRBV18 combines with J gene TRBJ2-7; 8 positions match TRBD2. The CDR3 runs 14 residues. Germline values: CDR1 KGHSH, CDR2 LQKENI. V lost 4 bases, J lost 3 bases, and 5 bases stayed unmatched.

The chain has TRBV29-1 and TRBJ2-6; D not resolved. V shed 3 bases and J shed 1 base, with 4 bases lying between them. Germline V gene data show CDR1 as SQVTM and CDR2 as ANQGSEA. CDR3 size: 13 residues. CDR3 amino acids: CSVDESGANVLTF. The CDR3 DNA sequence: TGCAGCGTTGACGAATCTGGGGCCAACGTCCTGACTTTC.

This chain links TRBV7-8 with TRBJ1-1, with 7 positions matching TRBD1. J gave up 1 base and V 4 bases, and 3 bases lay outside the gene matches. CDR3 length: 14 amino acids. Germline CDR1 SGHVS, CDR2 FQNEAQ. The CDR3: CASSYRGSNTEAFF. CDR3 nucleotide sequence: TGTGCCAGCAGCTACAGGGGTTCGAACACTGAAGCTTTCTTT.

The rearrangement joins TRBV27 to TRBJ2-1; no clear D. The V gene's germline CDR1 is MNHEY and CDR2 SMNVEV (reference sequence). The germline V and J ends were trimmed by 2 bases and 3 bases, with 8 bases remaining between them. CDR3 length equals 14 residues. Here the CDR3 DNA reads TGTGCCAGCAGTTTAGGGCCAGACTACAATGAGCAGTTCTTC. This translates into CASSLGPDYNEQFF.

V and J are TRBV19 and TRBJ2-1, with D possibly being TRBD1 or TRBD2 (5 bases each). From germline, CDR1 is LNHDA and CDR2 SQIVND (reference sequence). The CDR3 is 13 residues long. V was shortened by 5 bases and J by 6 bases, with 11 bases between the two germline ends. CDR3 sequence reads: CASSPQGRNEQFF. The CDR3 DNA sequence: TGTGCCAGTAGTCCCCAGGGACGCAATGAGCAGTTCTTC.

The chain links TRBV9 to TRBJ2-2; 10 nucleotides match TRBD2. This CDR3 spans 19 amino acids. V gave up 1 base and J gave up 0 bases; unmatched junction bases: 9. Germline lookup yields CDR1 SGDLS and CDR2 YYNGEE. The CDR3 loop is CASSVTSPSGGSNTGELFF. In DNA, the CDR3 is TGTGCCAGCAGCGTAACGTCCCCTAGCGGGGGATCGAACACCGGGGAGCTGTTTTTT.

A single count supports this clone. Other nucleotide sequences in the sample specify the same CDR3. The V gene is TRBV28, the J gene TRBJ1-2, with 8 bases matching TRBD1. V was pared by 1 base and J by 4 bases, with 2 bases of the junction left unmatched. Germline assignment: CDR1 MDHEN and CDR2 SYDVKM. The CDR3 covers 14 residues. DNA of the CDR3: TGTGCCAGCAGTTTATTAGGACAGGGCTATGGCTACACCTTC. Translating it yields CASSLLGQGYGYTF.

This clone showed up just once. The gene calls are TRBV4-1 and TRBJ1-4, with D possibly being TRBD1 (5 bases). V gave up 4 bases and J gave up 8 bases, with 14 bases separating them. The germline CDR1 and CDR2 sequences are MGHRA and YSYEKL. This CDR3 is built from 14 residues. The chain's CDR3 is CASSPGTRREKLFF. DNA for the CDR3: TGCGCCAGCAGCCCAGGGACGAGAAGGGAAAAACTGTTTTTT.

V is TRBV19 and J is TRBJ2-1, with D maybe TRBD1 (7 bases). With 4 bases removed from V and 1 base from J, the gap between germline ends came to 14 bases. In germline, CDR1 is LNHDA, CDR2 SQIVND (reference sequence). This CDR3 contains 16 residues. Written as DNA, the CDR3 is TGTGCCAGTAGTACAAACCCAGGGGGGTCCTACAATGAGCAGTTCTTC. Its translation is CASSTNPGGSYNEQFF.

The gene calls are TRBV6-8 and TRBJ1-1; 9 nucleotides match TRBD1. The CDR3 totals 17 residues. J gave up 5 bases and V 6 bases, and 16 bases lay outside the gene matches. CDR1 and CDR2 from the germline V gene are MNHGY and SAAAGT. The CDR3 sequence is CASSVKGDRVLFTEAFF. CDR3 DNA sequence: TGTGCCAGCAGCGTCAAGGGGGACAGGGTATTGTTTACTGAAGCTTTCTTT.

Here the CDR3 reads CASSQWVGEGTGELFF. CDR3 nucleotides: TGTGCCAGCAGCCAATGGGTCGGGGAAGGGACCGGGGAGCTGTTTTTT. The chain is built from TRBV4-2 and TRBJ2-2, with D perhaps matching TRBD2 (5 bases). Trimming removed 2 bases from V and 5 bases from J, with 15 bases in between. Germline-derived CDR1 and CDR2 are LGHNA and YNFKEQ. The CDR3 is 16 amino acids.

This clone was recorded once. J is TRBJ2-3 and V is TRBV10-2; 12 nucleotides align to TRBD2. The CDR3 covers 16 residues. J gave up 5 bases and V 2 bases, and 5 bases lay outside the gene matches. Germline CDR1 and CDR2: WSHSY and SAAADI. The CDR3 DNA sequence: TGCGCCAGCAGTGAGGGCCTAGCGGGAGGGCAAGATACGCAGTATTTT. Its translation: CASSEGLAGGQDTQYF.

This chain connects TRBV2 to TRBJ2-7; 8 bases agree with TRBD2. J gave up 6 bases and V 7 bases, and 11 bases lay outside the gene matches. The CDR3 has 14 residues. The germline gives CDR1 SNHLY, CDR2 FYNNEI. CDR3 coding DNA: TGTGCCAGCAAGTACGACCCCCGGGAGGGCGAGCAGTACTTC. This sequence encodes CASKYDPREGEQYF. Together with reference TRBV2 and TRBJ2-7, the CDR3 gives the full variable domain: EPEVTQTPSHQVTQMGQEVILRCVPISNHLYFYWYRQILGQKVEFLVSFYNNEISEKSEIFDDQFSVERPDGSNFTLKIRSTKLEDSAMYFCASKYDPREGEQYFGPGTRLTVT.

The chain has TRBV6-5 and TRBJ2-7; D not certain. This CDR3 region has 15 residues. V lost 0 bases and J 2 bases, leaving 11 bases between the germline ends. Germline V lookup: CDR1 MNHEY, CDR2 SVGAGI. The CDR3 nucleotides are TGTGCCAGCAGTTACTCGGCGCCCCATACCTACGAGCAGTACTTC. Its translation: CASSYSAPHTYEQYF.

The V gene is TRBV7-9, the J gene TRBJ2-7; 8 nucleotides match TRBD1. The CDR3 is made up of 14 amino acids. V trimming: 8 bases; J trimming: 3 bases; junction bases outside the gene matches: 9. The germline gives CDR1 SEHNR, CDR2 FQNEAQ (reference sequence). CDR3 sequence: CASGLSGGHYEQYF. As DNA, the CDR3 is TGTGCCAGCGGACTCTCAGGGGGCCACTACGAGCAGTACTTC.

The chain carries TRBV19 and TRBJ1-2; maybe TRBD1 (5 bases). V gave up 5 bases and J gave up 7 bases, with 20 bases separating them. The CDR3 runs 15 residues. Germline CDR1 LNHDA, CDR2 SQIVND (reference sequence). CDR3 region: CASSVTGGAGLGYTF. In DNA, the CDR3 is TGTGCCAGTAGTGTAACGGGGGGAGCGGGACTTGGCTACACCTTC.

As to this clone: The identical CDR3 is also encoded by other nucleotide sequences in the sample. The rearrangement uses TRBV13 and TRBJ2-7; TRBD1 might be the D (5 bases). The V gene's germline CDR1 is PRHDT and CDR2 FYEKMQ (reference sequence). CDR3 size: 13 residues. Deletions cut 1 base from V and 2 bases from J, with 6 bases between. The CDR3, as DNA: TGTGCCAGCAGCTTAGAGGGGACCTACGAGCAGTACTTC. This gives the protein CASSLEGTYEQYF.

This clone appeared once. The V gene is TRBV25-1, the J gene TRBJ2-1; maybe TRBD2 (6 bases). V lost 3 bases and J lost 2, with 8 bases in between. Germline CDR1 is MGHDK and CDR2 is SYGVNS. CDR3 length: 14 amino acids. The CDR3 nucleotides read TGTGCCAGCAGTGACGCGGGAACCTACAATGAGCAGTTCTTC. It is translated as CASSDAGTYNEQFF.

The gene calls are TRBV5-1 and TRBJ2-7; D could derive from TRBD1 or TRBD2 (5 bases each). This CDR3 spans 14 amino acids. V was trimmed by 4 bases and J by 0 bases, leaving 11 bases between them. Germline V gives CDR1 SGHRS, CDR2 YFSETQ. The CDR3 DNA reads TGCGCCAGCAGCCCTGGGGGAACCTCCTACGAGCAGTACTTC. Translating it yields CASSPGGTSYEQYF.

The table lists this clone with a count of one. CDR3 region: CASSSVLQETQYF. CDR3 DNA sequence: TGTGCCAGCAGCTCAGTGCTCCAAGAGACCCAGTACTTC. This chain links TRBV7-9 with TRBJ2-5; D is undetermined. The V end was cut by 4 bases, the J end by 1 base, with 7 bases between. CDR1 SEHNR and CDR2 FQNEAQ come from the germline V gene (reference sequence). The CDR3 runs to 13 residues.

On this clone: At the DNA level, this CDR3 is encoded by other sequences in the same sample as well. The chain has TRBV4-3 and TRBJ2-7; TRBD2 agrees at 9 bases. V shed 4 bases and J 1 base; nucleotides not matched to a gene: 5. Germline CDR1 LGHNA, CDR2 YSLEER. The CDR3 length is 15 residues. The CDR3 nucleotides read TGCGCCAGCAGCCCCGGGCTAGCGGGATCCTACGAGCAGTACTTC. Translated, it gives CASSPGLAGSYEQYF.

In this sample, this clone turned up once. The chain couples TRBV2 to TRBJ2-3; 12 bases fit TRBD1. Losses at the gene ends were 6 bases for V and 4 bases for J; bases not matched to a gene: 11. The CDR3 runs 17 residues. Germline CDR1 SNHLY, CDR2 FYNNEI. CDR3 in DNA: TGTGCCAGCAGCGGACCGGGGGACAGGGGGCCGGCAGATACGCAGTATTTT. Its translation is CASSGPGDRGPADTQYF.